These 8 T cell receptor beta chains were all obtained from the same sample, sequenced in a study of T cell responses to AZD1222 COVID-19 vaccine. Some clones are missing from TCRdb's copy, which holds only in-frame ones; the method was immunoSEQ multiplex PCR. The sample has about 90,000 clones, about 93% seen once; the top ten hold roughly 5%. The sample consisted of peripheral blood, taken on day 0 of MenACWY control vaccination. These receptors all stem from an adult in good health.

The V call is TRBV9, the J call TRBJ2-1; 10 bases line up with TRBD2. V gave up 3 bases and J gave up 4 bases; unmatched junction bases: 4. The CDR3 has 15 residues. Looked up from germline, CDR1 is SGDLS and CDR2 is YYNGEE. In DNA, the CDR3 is TGTGCCAGCAGCGAGACTAGCGGGCCGTACAATGAGCAGTTCTTC. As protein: CASSETSGPYNEQFF.

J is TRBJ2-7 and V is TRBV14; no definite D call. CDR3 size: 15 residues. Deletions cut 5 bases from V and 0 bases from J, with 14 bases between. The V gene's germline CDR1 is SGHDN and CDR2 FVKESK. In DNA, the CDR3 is TGTGCCAGCAGCTCAATGGTAGGAATCTCCTACGAGCAGTACTTC. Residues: CASSSMVGISYEQYF.

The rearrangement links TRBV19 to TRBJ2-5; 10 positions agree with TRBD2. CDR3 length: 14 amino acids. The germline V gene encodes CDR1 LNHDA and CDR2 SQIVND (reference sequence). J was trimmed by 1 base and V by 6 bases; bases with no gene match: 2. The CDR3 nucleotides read TGTGCCAGTAGGCAGCGGGAGGGCCAAGAGACCCAGTACTTC. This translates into CASRQREGQETQYF.

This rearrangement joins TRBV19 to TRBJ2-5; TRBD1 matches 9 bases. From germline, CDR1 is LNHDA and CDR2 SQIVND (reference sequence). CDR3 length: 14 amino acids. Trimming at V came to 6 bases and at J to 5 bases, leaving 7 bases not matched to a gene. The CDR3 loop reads CASSIGGTGETQYF. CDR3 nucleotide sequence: TGTGCCAGTAGCATCGGAGGGACAGGGGAGACCCAGTACTTC.

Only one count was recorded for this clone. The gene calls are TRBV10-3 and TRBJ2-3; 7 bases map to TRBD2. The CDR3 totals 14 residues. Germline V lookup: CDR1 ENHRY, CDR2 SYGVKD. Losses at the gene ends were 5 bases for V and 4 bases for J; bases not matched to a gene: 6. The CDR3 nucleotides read TGTGCCATCAGTCCGGGCGGGGGAGCAGATACGCAGTATTTT. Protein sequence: CAISPGGGADTQYF.

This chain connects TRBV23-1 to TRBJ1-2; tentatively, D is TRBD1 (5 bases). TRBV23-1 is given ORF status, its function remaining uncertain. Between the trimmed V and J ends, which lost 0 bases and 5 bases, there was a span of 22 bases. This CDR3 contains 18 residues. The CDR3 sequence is CASSQSAGRGTATYGYTF. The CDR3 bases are TGCGCCAGCAGTCAATCGGCGGGAAGGGGAACCGCTACTTATGGCTACACCTTC.

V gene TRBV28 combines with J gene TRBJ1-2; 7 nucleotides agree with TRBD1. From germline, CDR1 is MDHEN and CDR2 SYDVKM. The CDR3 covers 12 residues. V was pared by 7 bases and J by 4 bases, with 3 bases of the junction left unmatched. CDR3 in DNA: TGTGCCAGCACGGGGACAGTCTATGGCTACACCTTC. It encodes CASTGTVYGYTF.

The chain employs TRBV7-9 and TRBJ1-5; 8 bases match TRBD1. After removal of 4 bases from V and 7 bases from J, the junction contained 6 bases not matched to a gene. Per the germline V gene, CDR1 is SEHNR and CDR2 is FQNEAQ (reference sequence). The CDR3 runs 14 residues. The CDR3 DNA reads TGTGCCAGCAGCTCGACAGGGGAGATGCAGCCCCAGCATTTT. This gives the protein CASSSTGEMQPQHF.